The clone carrying this T cell receptor (beta chain) was seen more than once but under ten times. Its target is unknown. Each donor (without exception) was a healthy Caucasian. Addition of a universal primer site occurred through template switching, and cDNA carried unique molecular identifiers. TCRdb ran MiXCR on the 5' RACE reads and lists one entry per CDR3 protein. The sample consists of around 340,000 distinct CDR3 sequences, 9% to 15% of them appearing once. These data come from a study of identical twins. Study observations and caveats: Cord blood beta clonotypes that were abundant carried fewer insertions, and memory repertoires showed no such trend. The presence of invariant MAIT and iNKT cells could partly confound analyses of zero-insertion sequences.

Germline V gives CDR1 WSHSY, CDR2 SAAADI. The CDR3 runs to 15 residues. V lost 2 bases to trimming and J lost 4 bases; unmatched junction nucleotides: 7. These data also formed part of another study, on yellow fever vaccine responses in identical twins.

The chain combines TRBV10-2 with TRBJ1-2, with TRBD1 identical over 7 bases. The receptor was derived from a woman between 18 and 29 years old in good health. Sample: CD8+ T cells sorted from blood. CDR3 coding DNA: TGCGCCAGCAGTGAGACTGGGACAGTCATCTATGGCTACACCTTC. It encodes CASSETGTVIYGYTF.